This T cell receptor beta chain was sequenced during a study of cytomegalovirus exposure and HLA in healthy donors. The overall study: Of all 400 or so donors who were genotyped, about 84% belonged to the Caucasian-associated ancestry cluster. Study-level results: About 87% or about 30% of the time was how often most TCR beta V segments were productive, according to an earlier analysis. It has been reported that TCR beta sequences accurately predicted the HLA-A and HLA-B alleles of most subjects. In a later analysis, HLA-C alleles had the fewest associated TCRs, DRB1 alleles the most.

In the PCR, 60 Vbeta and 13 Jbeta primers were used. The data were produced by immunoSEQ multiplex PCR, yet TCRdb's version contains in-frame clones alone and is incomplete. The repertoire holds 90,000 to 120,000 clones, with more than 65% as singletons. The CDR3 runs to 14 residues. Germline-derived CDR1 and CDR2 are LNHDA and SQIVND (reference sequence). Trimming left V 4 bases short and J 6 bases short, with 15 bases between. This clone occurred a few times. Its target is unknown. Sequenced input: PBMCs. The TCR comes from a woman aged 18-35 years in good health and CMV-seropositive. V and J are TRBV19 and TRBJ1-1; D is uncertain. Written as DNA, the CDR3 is TGTGCCAGTAGTAGTCGAGGAGCCAACCCTGAAGCTTTCTTT. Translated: CASSSRGANPEAFF.